A single sample is the source of the 5 T cell receptor beta chains below, sequenced in a study of blood T cell repertoires in COVID-19. Generated by immunoSEQ multiplex PCR, the TCRdb table keeps only in-frame clones and is missing some. The profile shows 100,000 to 150,000 clones, around 89% of them singletons. The specimen sequenced was peripheral blood. Receptor source: a man aged 55 to 70 with COVID-19, enrolled during active disease.

The V call is TRBV5-4, the J call TRBJ1-3, with D perhaps TRBD1 (5 bases). V lost 4 bases and J lost 4, with 18 bases in between. CDR3 length equals 16 residues. Germline-derived CDR1 and CDR2 are SGHNT and YYREEE (reference sequence). CDR3 nucleotide sequence: TGTGCCAGCAGCAGAGACGGGACTTCGGGGGGAAACACCATATATTTT. This encodes CASSRDGTSGGNTIYF.

The V and J genes are TRBV9 and TRBJ1-5; possibly TRBD1 for D (5 bases). This CDR3 is built from 15 residues. The V gene lost 1 base and the J gene lost 7 bases, with 15 bases spanning the gap. Germline V lookup: CDR1 SGDLS, CDR2 YYNGEE. CDR3 sequence (DNA): TGTGCCAGCAGCGTATCACCCGAGGGGAGGCAGCCCCAGCATTTT. Translation: CASSVSPEGRQPQHF.

The rearrangement uses TRBV4-3 and TRBJ2-3; no definite D call. The length of the CDR3 is 19 residues. Germline V CDR1 and CDR2: LGHNA, YSLEER. The ends were cut back, 0 bases at V and 6 bases at J, with 25 bases in the middle. The chain's CDR3 is CASSQDSFPRKSLVDTQYF. The CDR3 coding sequence is TGCGCCAGCAGCCAAGATTCTTTCCCCCGAAAAAGTCTAGTCGATACGCAGTATTTT.

V usage is TRBV19 and J usage is TRBJ1-5; a possible D gene is TRBD1 (5 bases). CDR1 is LNHDA and CDR2 is SQIVND in the germline V gene (reference sequence). The CDR3 has 15 amino acids. The V end was cut by 6 bases, the J end by 0 bases, with 12 bases between. The CDR3 DNA reads as TGTGCCAGTAGCCCGGACGGACATAGCAATCAGCCCCAGCATTTT. This codes for CASSPDGHSNQPQHF.

This clone was detected once. The chain combines TRBV11-2 with TRBJ2-1; no clear D. Trimming shortened V by 1 base and J by 4 bases, and 5 bases separated the two germline ends. The CDR3 is made up of 13 amino acids. Germline V gene lookup returns CDR1 SGHAT and CDR2 FQNNGV. For the CDR3, the DNA is TGTGCCAGCAGCTTAGGTCGGTACAATGAGCAGTTCTTC. This gives the protein CASSLGRYNEQFF.